The 28 T cell receptor beta chains reported below all come from one sample, sequenced in a study of Ad26.COV2.S vaccination and SARS-CoV-2 variants. This table comes from immunoSEQ multiplex PCR, and its TCRdb copy is limited to in-frame clones, with some not included. The data contain about 180,000 clones, roughly 85% of them singletons. The sequenced sample was peripheral blood, obtained after recovery from COVID-19. The receptors originated from a human donor who had recovered from COVID-19.

This clone has just one count. This chain links TRBV12-3 or TRBV12-4 with TRBJ1-2; D not resolved. CDR3 length: 13 residues. V lost 8 bases and J 7 bases, leaving 17 bases between the germline ends. The CDR3 DNA reads TGTGCCAGCTCACCCACAACGTCGGCTGGCTACACCTTC. It translates to CASSPTTSAGYTF.

This chain uses TRBV21-1 with TRBJ1-6. TRBV21-1 is assigned pseudogene status. This CDR3 has 12 residues. CDR3 nucleotide sequence: TGTGCCAGCAGCAAAGAAGGAGCCACCCTCCACTTT. Protein product: CASSKEGATLHF.

The rearrangement links TRBV11-2 to TRBJ2-7; 9 bases map to TRBD2. V shed 5 bases and J 2 bases; nucleotides not matched to a gene: 7. Germline V gene data show CDR1 as SGHAT and CDR2 as FQNNGV. The CDR3 spans 15 residues. The CDR3 region is CASSMTSGLTYEQYF. In DNA form, the CDR3 reads TGTGCCAGCAGCATGACTAGCGGCTTGACCTACGAGCAGTACTTC.

This clone was seen a handful of times. CDR3 DNA sequence: TGTGCCAGCAGTTACTCTTCCGAGGCGTATGGCTACACCTTC. As protein: CASSYSSEAYGYTF. The chain couples TRBV6-5 to TRBJ1-2; no clear D. The V gene lost 0 bases and the J gene lost 5 bases, with 10 bases spanning the gap. CDR1 is MNHEY and CDR2 is SVGAGI in the germline V gene. This CDR3 region has 14 residues.

This clone has just a few counts. J is TRBJ2-2 and V is TRBV5-1; TRBD1 matches at 9 bases. CDR3 size: 15 residues. Germline V gene lookup returns CDR1 SGHRS and CDR2 YFSETQ. Trimming removed 4 bases from V and 4 bases from J; junction bases left unmatched: 5. CDR3 sequence reads: CASSTGTGTTGELFF. In nucleotides, the CDR3 is TGCGCCAGCAGCACCGGGACAGGGACCACCGGGGAGCTGTTTTTT.

The V and J genes are TRBV9 and TRBJ2-1; TRBD1 agrees at 7 bases. V lost 3 bases to trimming and J lost 9 bases; unmatched junction nucleotides: 12. The CDR3 loop spans 15 amino acids. Looked up from germline, CDR1 is SGDLS and CDR2 is YYNGEE. The CDR3 sequence is CASSARQGGQVEQFF. For the CDR3, the DNA is TGTGCCAGCAGCGCTAGACAGGGTGGACAAGTTGAGCAGTTCTTC.

The V and J genes are TRBV18 and TRBJ2-3; maybe TRBD1 (6 bases). The CDR3 extends over 17 amino acids. Germline V gene lookup returns CDR1 KGHSH and CDR2 LQKENI. V gave up 5 bases and J gave up 3 bases, with 21 bases separating them. The chain's CDR3 is CASSTLATGSPTDTQYF. CDR3 coding DNA: TGTGCCAGCTCAACTCTCGCGACAGGTAGTCCAACAGATACGCAGTATTTT.

The rearrangement joins TRBV21-1 to TRBJ1-1; TRBD1, as called in the table, went unchecked against the DNA. TRBV21-1 is shown as a pseudogene. This CDR3 comprises 16 residues. CDR3 in DNA: TGTGCCAGCAGCTCAGGGGGAAACAGGGGAAACACTGAAGCTTTCTTT. Translated: CASSSGGNRGNTEAFF.

The V call is TRBV5-5, the J call TRBJ1-1; D is unclear. From germline, CDR1 is SGHKS and CDR2 YYEKEE (reference sequence). V lost 2 bases, J lost 11 bases, and 16 bases lay in between. The CDR3 spans 13 residues. The CDR3 DNA reads as TGTGCCAGCAGCTTCCGAGAGGTTGCGGGGGCTTTCTTT. Translated, it gives CASSFREVAGAFF.

Of note for this clone: The germline gene is not matched at one end of the junction; a read error may be the cause. The chain is built from TRBV5-4 and TRBJ1-1, with no clear D. Germline V gives CDR1 SGHNT, CDR2 YYREEE (reference sequence). The CDR3 loop spans 15 amino acids. In nucleotides, the CDR3 is TGTGCCAGCAGGTTGGGGAACACACCAAACACTGAAGCTTTCTTT. Translating it yields CASRLGNTPNTEAFF.

The genes are TRBV11-3 and TRBJ2-3; TRBD2 might be the D (6 bases). Looked up from germline, CDR1 is SGHNT and CDR2 is YENEEA. The germline V and J ends were trimmed by 5 bases and 7 bases, with 13 bases remaining between them. The CDR3 extends over 13 amino acids. Here the CDR3 DNA reads TGTGCCAGCAGCGCTCGGGGGACGCATACGCAGTATTTT. Its translation is CASSARGTHTQYF. Full variable domain (outside the CDR3, taken from reference TRBV11-3 and TRBJ2-3): EAGVVQSPRYKIIEKKQPVAFWCNPISGHNTLYWYLQNLGQGPELLIRYENEEAVDDSQLPKDRFSAERLKGVDSTLKIQPAELGDSAVYLCASSARGTHTQYFGPGTRLTVL.

The J gene is TRBJ2-7, the V gene TRBV19; TRBD1 matches at 7 bases. Germline CDR1 reads LNHDA; CDR2 reads SQIVND (reference sequence). This CDR3 is 15 amino acids long. The J segment lost 2 bases and the V segment lost 3 bases, leaving 7 bases of the junction unmatched. The chain's CDR3 is CASSIRQGVPYEQYF. The CDR3 DNA is TGTGCCAGTAGTATCCGGCAGGGGGTCCCCTACGAGCAGTACTTC. The full variable domain, completed using reference TRBV19 and TRBJ2-7, is DGGITQSPKYLFRKEGQNVTLSCEQNLNHDAMYWYRQDPGQGLRLIYYSQIVNDFQKGDIAEGYSVSREKKESFPLTVTSAQKNPTAFYLCASSIRQGVPYEQYFGPGTRLTVT.

The V gene is TRBV25-1, the J gene TRBJ1-4, with 9 bases matching TRBD1. The CDR3 has 16 residues. J was trimmed by 5 bases and V by 3 bases; bases with no gene match: 7. The germline gives CDR1 MGHDK, CDR2 SYGVNS. The CDR3 reads CASSDTTGGRNEKLFF. The CDR3 bases are TGTGCCAGCAGTGATACAACAGGGGGCCGGAATGAAAAACTGTTTTTT.

The chain employs TRBV2 and TRBJ2-5, with 8 bases identical to TRBD1. This CDR3 has 14 amino acids. After removal of 4 bases from V and 5 bases from J, the junction contained 6 bases not matched to a gene. Germline-derived CDR1 and CDR2 are SNHLY and FYNNEI. The CDR3 is CASSALTGGETQYF. CDR3 nucleotides: TGTGCCAGCAGTGCGTTAACAGGGGGGGAGACCCAGTACTTC.

The chain has TRBV13 and TRBJ1-3; unclear D gene. V was pared by 4 bases and J by 0 bases, with 7 bases between. CDR3 length equals 14 residues. Germline CDR1 PRHDT, CDR2 FYEKMQ (reference sequence). The CDR3 DNA is TGTGCCAGCAGCTCGATTAGCTCTGGAAACACCATATATTTT. Translating gives CASSSISSGNTIYF.

The chain couples TRBV11-3 to TRBJ1-1, with no clear D. The CDR3 covers 13 residues. The germline CDR1 and CDR2 sequences are SGHNT and YENEEA. V lost 1 base and J 2 bases, leaving 5 bases between the germline ends. CDR3 nucleotide sequence: TGTGCCAGCAGCTTAGGAGGAAACACTGAAGCTTTCTTT. Translating gives CASSLGGNTEAFF. Together with reference TRBV11-3 and TRBJ1-1, the CDR3 gives the full variable domain: EAGVVQSPRYKIIEKKQPVAFWCNPISGHNTLYWYLQNLGQGPELLIRYENEEAVDDSQLPKDRFSAERLKGVDSTLKIQPAELGDSAVYLCASSLGGNTEAFFGQGTRLTVV.

The chain couples TRBV24-1 to TRBJ2-1, with TRBD1 identical over 9 bases. Germline loops: CDR1 KGHDR, CDR2 SFDVKD. The V gene end was trimmed by 2 bases and the J gene end by 3 bases; junction bases not matched to a gene: 7. The CDR3 totals 17 residues. CDR3 coding DNA: TGTGCCACCAGTGATTCCCGTACAGGGGGCGTCTACAATGAGCAGTTCTTC. Amino acid sequence: CATSDSRTGGVYNEQFF.

This clone was detected only a few times. This chain joins TRBV7-9 and TRBJ1-2; D remains unclear. The CDR3 is made up of 13 amino acids. V lost 5 bases and J lost 8, with 15 bases in between. Germline V lookup: CDR1 SEHNR, CDR2 FQNEAQ (reference sequence). This CDR3 reads CASSPSWEGGYTF. In DNA form, the CDR3 reads TGTGCCAGCAGCCCCTCGTGGGAGGGCGGCTACACCTTC.

This chain connects TRBV23-1 to TRBJ1-5; D is perhaps TRBD1 (5 bases). TRBV23-1 is an ORF; its function is uncertain. The CDR3 loop spans 13 amino acids. Between the trimmed V and J ends, which lost 6 bases and 4 bases, there was a span of 10 bases. Here the CDR3 DNA reads TGCGCCAGCAGCGACGGGGCAAATCAGCCCCAGCATTTT. This codes for CASSDGANQPQHF.

V gene TRBV7-2 combines with J gene TRBJ2-7; 9 bases are shared with TRBD2. This CDR3 region has 15 residues. V lost 2 bases and J lost 4; bases outside the gene matches: 6. Per the germline V gene, CDR1 is SGHTA and CDR2 is FQGNSA. CDR3 protein: CASSLLAGDPYEQYF. DNA of the CDR3: TGTGCCAGCAGCTTATTAGCGGGAGACCCATACGAGCAGTACTTC.

This clone came up a few times. CDR3 protein: CASSRDRGNQPQHF. CDR3 coding DNA: TGTGCCAGCAGCCGGGACAGAGGCAATCAGCCCCAGCATTTT. The J gene is TRBJ1-5, the V gene TRBV7-8; 7 nucleotides line up with TRBD1. The CDR3 runs to 14 residues. Trimming at V came to 5 bases and at J to 2 bases, leaving 3 bases not matched to a gene. Germline assignment: CDR1 SGHVS and CDR2 FQNEAQ.

This clone was seen a few times. The chain couples TRBV3-1 (or the pseudogene TRBV3-2) to TRBJ2-2, with D unclear. V was cut by 0 bases and J by 7 bases, with 9 bases left in between. This CDR3 region has 14 residues. Germline V gives CDR1 LGHDT, CDR2 YNNKEL (reference sequence). The CDR3 loop reads CASSQESTYGELFF. As DNA, the CDR3 is TGTGCCAGCAGCCAAGAATCGACGTACGGGGAGCTGTTTTTT.

The sample holds a few counts of this clone. J is TRBJ1-2 and V is TRBV29-1; 7 nucleotides agree with TRBD1. V was pared by 7 bases and J by 1 base, with 6 bases of the junction left unmatched. The CDR3 sequence is 13 residues long. The V gene's germline CDR1 is SQVTM and CDR2 ANQGSEA. CDR3 sequence (DNA): TGCAGCGGAGGACAGGACGTTAACTATGGCTACACCTTC. Amino acids: CSGGQDVNYGYTF.

The chain carries TRBV5-1 and TRBJ2-7; D is perhaps TRBD2 (5 bases). The germline V gene has CDR1 SGHRS and CDR2 YFSETQ. V was pared by 4 bases and J by 3 bases, with 20 bases between. The CDR3 runs 16 residues. The CDR3 DNA follows: TGCGCCAGCAGCCTCGAATCTAGCCTAGGAGGCTACGAGCAGTACTTC. It yields the protein CASSLESSLGGYEQYF. Full variable domain (outside the CDR3, taken from reference TRBV5-1 and TRBJ2-7): KAGVTQTPRYLIKTRGQQVTLSCSPISGHRSVSWYQQTPGQGLQFLFEYFSETQRNKGNFPGRFSGRQFSNSRSEMNVSTLELGDSALYLCASSLESSLGGYEQYFGPGTRLTVT.

The rearrangement uses TRBV14 and TRBJ1-6; D gene ambiguous. Deletions cut 3 bases from V and 2 bases from J, with 8 bases between. The CDR3 contains 15 residues. The germline V gene has CDR1 SGHDN and CDR2 FVKESK. The CDR3 loop reads CASSQGGTYNSPLHF. The CDR3 nucleotides read TGTGCCAGCAGCCAGGGAGGGACCTATAATTCACCCCTCCACTTT.

Details on this clone: Compared with germline, one end of the junction differs, possibly owing to a read error. CDR3 sequence reads: CSVEGQVGGHNYEQYF. The CDR3 coding sequence is TGCAGCGTCGAAGGTCAAGTAGGGGGACACAACTACGAGCAGTACTTC. This sequence joins TRBV29-1 and TRBJ2-7, with TRBD1 as a possible D gene (6 bases). CDR1 is SQVTM and CDR2 is ANQGSEA in the germline V gene. The CDR3 spans 16 residues.

This clone was recorded many times. The genes are TRBV6-5 and TRBJ2-7, with D perhaps being TRBD1 or TRBD2 (6 bases each). The germline V gene has CDR1 MNHEY and CDR2 SVGAGI. This CDR3 region has 13 residues. Trimming removed 7 bases at V and 6 bases at J, with 16 bases between. The DNA of the CDR3 is TGTGCCAGCACCGCCCCCGGAGGGGGCGAGCAGTACTTC. Translated, it gives CASTAPGGGEQYF.

The chain combines TRBV7-7 with TRBJ2-3, with a possible D match to TRBD2 (5 bases). The germline V gene has CDR1 SSHAT and CDR2 FNYEAQ (reference sequence). V lost 5 bases to trimming and J lost 5 bases, with 8 bases between them. The CDR3 is 12 residues long. The CDR3 loop reads CASSPAGDTQYF. In DNA, the CDR3 is TGTGCCAGCAGCCCCGCGGGAGATACGCAGTATTTT.